The sequence of this TCR beta chain was determined in a study of T cell responses to AZD1222 COVID-19 vaccine. Overall study results and limits: Unmutated variant regions are reportedly targeted by nearly half of spike-specific TCRs. Seropositive AZD1222 recipients at baseline numbered only 6 or 7. The donors showed a predominance of white British ancestry and of females, with possible underestimation of clonal diversity.

To note about this clone: Its specificity is unknown.

The germline V gene has CDR1 SGHRS and CDR2 YFSETQ. V shed 4 bases and J shed 8 bases, with 18 bases lying between them. This CDR3 region has 15 residues. The method was immunoSEQ multiplex PCR; TCRdb's version includes in-frame clones alone and lacks a portion of them. The sample has fewer than 150,000 clones; approximately 94% are singletons. Second-dose timings of about 4 or about 12 weeks were pooled. This specimen was peripheral blood, taken 28 days after the second AZD1222 dose. This TCR came from an adult who received the AZD1222 COVID-19 vaccine. The chain employs TRBV5-1 and TRBJ1-4; D possibly corresponds to TRBD1 (6 bases). CDR3 loop: CASSPDSGQGEKLFF. The CDR3 nucleotides read TGCGCCAGCAGCCCCGACAGTGGGCAGGGGGAAAAACTGTTTTTT.